This T cell receptor beta chain was retrieved from a study of radiotherapy plus CTLA-4 blockade in lung cancer. The wider study: Disease control reached about 28%, with objective responses in around 20%. General study findings and limits: Following radiotherapy plus ipilimumab, tumor-derived TCR clones expanded in the blood. The best prediction of response reportedly came from early blood T cell clone dynamics, with interferon-beta.

Focal radiation was given together with CTLA-4 blockade (ipilimumab) to patients with chemo-refractory metastatic non-small-cell lung cancer. V lost 5 bases and J 0 bases, leaving 16 bases between the germline ends. The CDR3 consists of 16 residues. Germline lookup yields CDR1 LNHDA and CDR2 SQIVND (reference sequence). Concerning this clone itself: Its antigen is still unknown.

The protocol was immunoSEQ multiplex PCR, while the TCRdb copy is restricted to in-frame clones and leaves out a portion. The table shows 30,000 to 45,000 clones, with 60% to 75% occurring only once. This receptor was obtained from a human donor with non-small cell lung cancer who had stable disease on radiotherapy plus ipilimumab. This sequence joins TRBV19 and TRBJ2-5; maybe TRBD2 (6 bases). The source material was peripheral blood, sampled from a patient treated with radiotherapy plus ipilimumab. CDR3 protein: CASSSLRDSHQETQYF. CDR3 coding DNA: TGTGCCAGTAGTTCTCTCCGGGACTCACACCAAGAGACCCAGTACTTC. Full variable domain (remainder filled in from reference TRBV19 and TRBJ2-5): DGGITQSPKYLFRKEGQNVTLSCEQNLNHDAMYWYRQDPGQGLRLIYYSQIVNDFQKGDIAEGYSVSREKKESFPLTVTSAQKNPTAFYLCASSSLRDSHQETQYFGPGTRLLVL.